This TCR beta chain was recovered during a study of response to subunit inactivated influenza vaccine. Study results and limitations: The authors put forward the suggestion that each seasonal influenza vaccination may bring in only a limited number of new T cells.

In its sample, this clonotype was seen a few times. Antigen specificity is unknown. The trim removed 2 bases at V and 5 bases at J, leaving 14 bases unmatched. CDR1 and CDR2 from the germline V gene are SNHLY and FYNNEI. CDR3 size: 19 residues. TCRdb called the RT-PCR reads again in MiXCR, with one record for every CDR3 protein. The sample lists roughly 500,000 distinct CDR3 sequences; approximately 15% were seen once. The V call is TRBV2, the J call TRBJ2-7, with 14 bases lining up with TRBD2. Sequencing used CD4+ T cells sorted from PBMCs, obtained around 25 months after vaccination. The source of this sequence is a man between 50 and 75 years old who received an inactivated influenza vaccine. The CDR3 coding sequence is TGTGCCAGCAGTGAACCGGGACTAGCGGGAGTTACGACCGAGGACGAGCAGTACTTC. Protein product: CASSEPGLAGVTTEDEQYF.